The 12 T cell receptor beta chains reported below all come from one sample, sequenced in a study of shared clonotypes between healthy human individuals. Data came from immunoSEQ multiplex PCR; TCRdb stores just in-frame clones and leaves some out. The data contain approximately 2,200,000 clones, 90% to 95% of them singletons. In the naive CD8 group, cells lacked CD45RO and were positively selected for CCR7, so terminally differentiated effector memory CD45RA+ cells were left out. Material: naive CD8+ T cells from PBMCs. These receptors were collected from a man younger than 35 in good health. Some clones in this sample may be carry-over from other donors' samples.

The chain carries TRBV7-9 and TRBJ1-1, with D perhaps TRBD1 (5 bases). From germline, CDR1 is SEHNR and CDR2 FQNEAQ (reference sequence). Trimming shortened V by 2 bases and J by 1 base, and 14 bases separated the two germline ends. The CDR3 length is 16 residues. The CDR3 coding sequence is TGTGCCAGCAGCTTAAACGTTCCAGGGCCGAACACTGAAGCTTTCTTT. Its translation: CASSLNVPGPNTEAFF.

The chain has TRBV10-3 and TRBJ2-7; 8 bases agree with TRBD2. Germline CDR1 reads ENHRY; CDR2 reads SYGVKD. The CDR3 length is 13 residues. Trimming cost V 4 bases and J 5 bases; bases outside gene matches: 4. CDR3 nucleotide sequence: TGTGCCATCAGTGGGGGACTAGTTAACGAGCAGTACTTC. Protein product: CAISGGLVNEQYF.

The chain joins TRBV10-3 to TRBJ1-2; D ambiguous. CDR1 is ENHRY, CDR2 SYGVKD, per germline. The CDR3 has 15 residues. V lost 0 bases and J lost 3, with 11 bases in between. The CDR3 is CAISESLPTDYGYTF. In nucleotides, the CDR3 is TGTGCCATCAGTGAGTCGTTGCCGACTGACTATGGCTACACCTTC.

The V and J genes are TRBV6-4 and TRBJ2-2, with TRBD2 matching over 12 bases. Trimming cost V 3 bases and J 4 bases; bases outside gene matches: 0. Germline CDR1 reads MRHNA; CDR2 reads SNTAGT. The CDR3 is made up of 15 amino acids. CDR3: CASSETSGSTGELFF. The CDR3 DNA reads as TGTGCCAGCAGTGAGACTAGCGGGAGCACCGGGGAGCTGTTTTTT.

The V call is TRBV5-8, the J call TRBJ1-5; D gene ambiguous. V gave up 3 bases and J gave up 0 bases, with 16 bases separating them. CDR3 length: 17 residues. Germline V gene lookup returns CDR1 SGHTS and CDR2 YDEGEE. The CDR3 loop is CASSWDARAYSNQPQHF. The CDR3 DNA reads as TGTGCCAGCAGCTGGGATGCGAGGGCCTATAGCAATCAGCCCCAGCATTTT.

This chain connects TRBV20-1 to TRBJ2-7; D remains unclear. The CDR3 has 11 residues. Between the trimmed V and J ends, which lost 6 bases and 5 bases, there was a span of 11 bases. Germline CDR1 reads DFQATT; CDR2 reads SNEGSKA (reference sequence). The CDR3 region is CSASSDDEQYF. The CDR3 DNA reads TGCAGTGCCTCGAGCGACGACGAGCAGTACTTC.

V usage is TRBV7-2 and J usage is TRBJ2-1, with 7 bases matching TRBD2. Trimming removed 2 bases from V and 10 bases from J; junction bases left unmatched: 2. The CDR3 has 12 amino acids. Germline loops: CDR1 SGHTA, CDR2 FQGNSA. The CDR3 bases are TGTGCCAGCAGCTTAACCGGGGGGGAGCAGTTCTTC. It codes for CASSLTGGEQFF.

The chain is built from TRBV5-6 and TRBJ2-2; 8 nucleotides align to TRBD2. The CDR3 loop spans 16 amino acids. V shed 2 bases, J shed 4 bases, and the junction held 7 bases outside the gene matches. The germline V gene encodes CDR1 SGHDT and CDR2 YYEEEE. This CDR3 is CASSFSLAGVTGELFF. The DNA for the CDR3 is TGTGCCAGCAGCTTCAGCCTAGCGGGCGTCACCGGGGAGCTGTTTTTT.

This chain links TRBV9 with TRBJ2-1, with a possible D match to TRBD1 (6 bases). Between the trimmed V and J ends, which lost 0 bases and 5 bases, there was a span of 15 bases. Germline V gives CDR1 SGDLS, CDR2 YYNGEE. CDR3 size: 16 residues. The CDR3 coding sequence is TGTGCCAGCAGCGTAGGGGGGCTACCCCGGGACAATGAGCAGTTCTTC. This encodes CASSVGGLPRDNEQFF.

This clone has just one count. V and J are TRBV9 and TRBJ1-1, with D perhaps TRBD1 (6 bases). Trimming removed 3 bases from V and 6 bases from J, with 12 bases in between. The germline CDR1 and CDR2 sequences are SGDLS and YYNGEE. The CDR3 is made up of 13 amino acids. In nucleotides, the CDR3 is TGTGCCAGCAGCGCCACAGGGCTCCCTGAAGCTTTCTTT. Translating it yields CASSATGLPEAFF.

The CDR3 protein is CASSPRFGPHTEAFF. DNA of the CDR3: TGTGCCAGCAGTCCCCGATTTGGCCCCCACACTGAAGCTTTCTTT. The chain is built from TRBV6-1 and TRBJ1-1; D is unclear. V was pared by 5 bases and J by 3 bases, with 16 bases between. The germline V gene has CDR1 MNHNS and CDR2 SASEGT. This CDR3 region has 15 residues.

V gene TRBV5-1 combines with J gene TRBJ2-7; TRBD2 agrees at 9 bases. Trimming cost V 3 bases and J 2 bases; bases outside gene matches: 6. Germline V lookup: CDR1 SGHRS, CDR2 YFSETQ. The CDR3 consists of 15 residues. The CDR3 nucleotides read TGCGCCAGCAGCTCGGCCGGCGGGAGGGCCTACGAGCAGTACTTC. Amino acid sequence: CASSSAGGRAYEQYF.